The next 24 T cell receptor beta chains were all read from a single sample in a study of T cell changes during pregnancy in multiple sclerosis. This table comes from immunoSEQ multiplex PCR, and its TCRdb copy is limited to in-frame clones, with some not included. Of 40,000 or so clones listed, roughly 93% were seen once; the top ten hold around 8%. The starting material was CD8+ T cells from peripheral blood mononuclear cells, obtained in the third trimester of pregnancy. All receptors come from a female donor with multiple sclerosis, enrolled in a pregnancy study.

The chain links TRBV11-2 to TRBJ1-1; TRBD1 matches 10 bases. The CDR3 contains 16 residues. CDR1 is SGHAT and CDR2 is FQNNGV in the germline V gene. V shed 1 base and J 5 bases; nucleotides not matched to a gene: 7. The DNA for the CDR3 is TGTGCCAGCAGCTTAGTTTTAGGGACAGGGGTTACTGAAGCTTTCTTT. Translated: CASSLVLGTGVTEAFF.

The sample holds one count of this clone. The V gene is TRBV13, the J gene TRBJ1-2, with TRBD1 matching over 8 bases. From germline, CDR1 is PRHDT and CDR2 FYEKMQ (reference sequence). Trimming cost V 5 bases and J 6 bases; bases outside gene matches: 11. There are 15 residues in the CDR3. CDR3 DNA sequence: TGTGCCAGCAGCATCCGAGGACAGGGAAAAGATGGCTACACCTTC. The encoded protein is CASSIRGQGKDGYTF.

The rearrangement uses TRBV9 and TRBJ1-5; D remains unclear. Per the germline V gene, CDR1 is SGDLS and CDR2 is YYNGEE. The CDR3 runs 15 residues. V was pared by 3 bases and J by 0 bases, with 10 bases between. The CDR3, as DNA: TGTGCCAGCAGCGCCGGTTTGTATAGCAATCAGCCCCAGCATTTT. As protein: CASSAGLYSNQPQHF.

The rearrangement uses TRBV6-4 and TRBJ2-2, with unresolved D. Germline CDR1 and CDR2: MRHNA and SNTAGT. Trimming removed 2 bases at V and 0 bases at J, with 4 bases between. The length of the CDR3 is 14 residues. The CDR3 nucleotides read TGTGCCAGCAGTGACAGCCCGAACACCGGGGAGCTGTTTTTT. It is translated as CASSDSPNTGELFF.

The chain uses TRBV10-1 and TRBJ1-5; D uncertain. The CDR3 totals 13 residues. V was trimmed by 7 bases and J by 7 bases, leaving 14 bases between them. Per germline, CDR1 WNHNN and CDR2 SYGVQD (reference sequence). The CDR3 loop reads CASTRELRQPQHF. The DNA for the CDR3 is TGCGCCAGCACAAGGGAGCTTCGGCAGCCCCAGCATTTT.

This chain uses TRBV18 with TRBJ2-7, with 7 bases that match TRBD1. Germline V CDR1 and CDR2: KGHSH, LQKENI. V trimming: 4 bases; J trimming: 3 bases; junction bases outside the gene matches: 6. The CDR3 consists of 14 residues. CDR3 region: CASSQGAKDYEQYF. The CDR3 DNA is TGTGCCAGCTCACAGGGGGCTAAAGACTACGAGCAGTACTTC.

This clone came up once. This chain uses TRBV7-2 with TRBJ1-1; 8 nucleotides match TRBD1. Unmatched junction bases numbered 12, after V lost 3 bases and J lost 0 bases. The CDR3 is 18 amino acids. Germline V lookup: CDR1 SGHTA, CDR2 FQGNSA. The CDR3, as DNA: TGTGCCAGCAGCTTCCCTTTGTTGACAGGGGCGGTGAACACTGAAGCTTTCTTT. Its protein product is CASSFPLLTGAVNTEAFF.

The rearrangement joins TRBV7-8 to TRBJ2-1, with 7 bases fitting TRBD2. V dropped 5 bases and J dropped 0; count of bases not matched to a gene: 4. CDR3 size: 15 residues. Germline assignment: CDR1 SGHVS and CDR2 FQNEAQ. The CDR3 loop is CASSAGRSSYNEQFF. CDR3 bases: TGTGCCAGCAGCGCCGGGAGGAGCTCCTACAATGAGCAGTTCTTC.

This CDR3 is CASSAPTSGDHTDTQYF. CDR3 DNA sequence: TGTGCCAGCAGCGCTCCAACCAGCGGGGATCACACAGATACGCAGTATTTT. V and J are TRBV9 and TRBJ2-3, with 7 bases aligning to TRBD2. This CDR3 has 17 amino acids. The V gene end was trimmed by 3 bases and the J gene end by 2 bases; junction bases not matched to a gene: 12. Germline assignment: CDR1 SGDLS and CDR2 YYNGEE.

The CDR3 nucleotides are TGTGCCAGCAAGGGGGATTCACCCCTCCACTTT. Its protein product is CASKGDSPLHF. The V and J genes are TRBV7-9 and TRBJ1-6; D might be TRBD1 (6 bases). V lost 7 bases and J 8 bases, leaving 6 bases between the germline ends. Germline-derived CDR1 and CDR2 are SEHNR and FQNEAQ (reference sequence). The CDR3 contains 11 residues.

This sequence joins TRBV7-9 and TRBJ2-1; D is unresolved. V lost 1 base and J 4 bases, leaving 8 bases between the germline ends. Germline V lookup: CDR1 SEHNR, CDR2 FQNEAQ (reference sequence). This CDR3 spans 14 amino acids. The CDR3 DNA reads as TGTGCCAGCAGCTTAGTCCCCAATTACAATGAGCAGTTCTTC. This codes for CASSLVPNYNEQFF.

DNA for the CDR3: TGTGCCAGCAGTTACCTGACTAGCGGGGTTGGGAATGAGCAGTTCTTC. This gives the protein CASSYLTSGVGNEQFF. V and J are TRBV2 and TRBJ2-1, with 11 bases lining up with TRBD2. CDR1 SNHLY and CDR2 FYNNEI come from the germline V gene. Trimming took 5 bases from V and 7 from J; bases not matched to a gene: 10. CDR3 length: 16 amino acids.

The genes are TRBV13 and TRBJ2-3, with D possibly TRBD1 on 6 matching bases. Trimming left V 6 bases short and J 5 bases short, with 18 bases between. There are 15 residues in the CDR3. Germline-derived CDR1 and CDR2 are PRHDT and FYEKMQ (reference sequence). This CDR3 is CASRLLAGAGDTQYF. CDR3 sequence (DNA): TGTGCCAGCAGATTGCTGGCAGGGGCCGGAGATACGCAGTATTTT.

The genes are TRBV27 and TRBJ1-5; maybe TRBD1 (5 bases). V was shortened by 5 bases and J by 6 bases, with 8 bases between the two germline ends. The V gene's germline CDR1 is MNHEY and CDR2 SMNVEV (reference sequence). The CDR3 loop spans 12 amino acids. The CDR3 DNA is TGTGCCAGCAGTCGGGGGAGTCAGCCCCAGCATTTT. It yields the protein CASSRGSQPQHF.

The chain uses TRBV9 and TRBJ2-7; D remains unclear. Trimming left V 0 bases short and J 2 bases short, with 6 bases between. CDR3 length: 13 amino acids. Germline V lookup: CDR1 SGDLS, CDR2 YYNGEE. Here the CDR3 reads CASSVGVAYEQYF. CDR3 coding DNA: TGTGCCAGCAGCGTAGGAGTGGCCTACGAGCAGTACTTC.

The J gene is TRBJ2-7, the V gene TRBV6-1; 7 nucleotides match TRBD2. V gave up 3 bases and J gave up 2 bases; unmatched junction bases: 1. The CDR3 is 13 amino acids. Germline CDR1 MNHNS, CDR2 SASEGT. The CDR3 spells CASSEGGAYEQYF. The CDR3 coding sequence is TGTGCCAGCAGTGAGGGGGGGGCCTACGAGCAGTACTTC.

The chain carries TRBV9 and TRBJ2-1; maybe TRBD2 (7 bases). V lost 2 bases and J 10 bases, leaving 19 bases between the germline ends. The CDR3 runs 15 residues. Looked up from germline, CDR1 is SGDLS and CDR2 is YYNGEE. CDR3 bases: TGTGCCAGCAGCGTTAGGGCGGGGGCCCCGGGGGAGCAGTTCTTC. Its translation is CASSVRAGAPGEQFF. Supplemented by reference TRBV9 and TRBJ2-1, the full variable domain reads DSGVTQTPKHLITATGQRVTLRCSPRSGDLSVYWYQQSLDQGLQFLIQYYNGEERAKGNILERFSAQQFPDLHSELNLSSLELGDSALYFCASSVRAGAPGEQFFGPGTRLTVL.

The chain has TRBV13 and TRBJ1-4, with 9 bases aligning to TRBD1. With V trimmed by 0 bases and J by 7 bases, 0 bases remained unmatched. Per the germline V gene, CDR1 is PRHDT and CDR2 is FYEKMQ (reference sequence). CDR3 length equals 14 residues. DNA of the CDR3: TGTGCCAGCAGCTTAGGGACAGGGGGTGAAAAACTGTTTTTT. Translation: CASSLGTGGEKLFF.

The rearrangement links TRBV9 to TRBJ1-2, with 9 bases identical to TRBD1. The ends lost 2 bases at V and 1 base at J; junction bases unmatched: 9. Germline values: CDR1 SGDLS, CDR2 YYNGEE. The CDR3 length is 17 residues. The CDR3 DNA is TGTGCCAGCAGCGTTGGGACAGGGAGGGACCTTAACTATGGCTACACCTTC. It codes for CASSVGTGRDLNYGYTF.

The rearrangement uses TRBV15 and TRBJ1-2, with 10 bases lining up with TRBD1. V shed 4 bases, J shed 2 bases, and the junction held 4 bases outside the gene matches. CDR1 is LNHNV, CDR2 YYDKDF, per germline (reference sequence). CDR3 size: 15 residues. Here the CDR3 reads CATSTRQGANYGYTF. The DNA for the CDR3 is TGTGCCACCAGCACGCGACAGGGGGCCAACTATGGCTACACCTTC.

The CDR3 spells CASRQIAETDTQYF. In nucleotides, the CDR3 is TGTGCCAGCAGACAAATAGCGGAAACAGATACGCAGTATTTT. This rearrangement joins TRBV6-6 to TRBJ2-3; D is possibly TRBD2 (6 bases). V dropped 6 bases and J dropped 3 bases, with 13 bases sitting between them. The CDR3 loop spans 14 amino acids. Germline lookup yields CDR1 MNHNY and CDR2 SVGAGI (reference sequence).

The V gene is TRBV6-4, the J gene TRBJ2-1; 11 positions match TRBD2. The germline V gene encodes CDR1 MRHNA and CDR2 SNTAGT. CDR3 length equals 15 residues. Trimming at V came to 7 bases and at J to 2 bases, leaving 4 bases not matched to a gene. The CDR3 loop reads CASKASGGTYNEQFF. CDR3 nucleotide sequence: TGTGCCAGCAAAGCTAGCGGGGGGACCTACAATGAGCAGTTCTTC.

This chain joins TRBV6-5 and TRBJ2-7, with 8 bases that match TRBD2. Trimming took 5 bases from V and 4 from J; bases not matched to a gene: 10. Germline V gene data show CDR1 as MNHEY and CDR2 as SVGAGI. The CDR3 extends over 15 amino acids. The CDR3 loop reads CASSREGGGPYEQYF. The CDR3 bases are TGTGCCAGCAGTCGGGAGGGGGGGGGCCCGTACGAGCAGTACTTC.

For this clone: This sample includes further DNA sequences coding for the same CDR3. The J gene is TRBJ2-7, the V gene TRBV15; perhaps TRBD1 as D (6 bases). This CDR3 comprises 14 residues. Trimming took 3 bases from V and 0 from J, leaving 9 bases between them. Germline values: CDR1 LNHNV, CDR2 YYDKDF (reference sequence). The CDR3: CATSRVGGSYEQYF. CDR3 nucleotides: TGTGCCACCAGCAGGGTAGGGGGCTCCTACGAGCAGTACTTC. Together with reference TRBV15 and TRBJ2-7, the CDR3 gives the full variable domain: DAMVIQNPRYQVTQFGKPVTLSCSQTLNHNVMYWYQQKSSQAPKLLFHYYDKDFNNEADTPDNFQSRRPNTSFCFLDIRSPGLGDTAMYLCATSRVGGSYEQYFGPGTRLTVT.